This T cell receptor (beta chain) came from a study of cytomegalovirus exposure and HLA in healthy donors. The overall study: Out of about 180 million T cells, an earlier analysis found some 120 million unique TCR beta sequences in total. Study-level points and caveats: Common viral pathogens seemed, in a later analysis, to connect with several of the most significant clusters.

This CDR3 has 13 residues. Germline CDR1 is MNHEY and CDR2 is SVGAGI. On this clone: The antigen remains undetermined.

The study ran its PCR with 60 Vbeta and 13 Jbeta primers. The assay was immunoSEQ multiplex PCR, and TCRdb's table has in-frame clones only and misses some. The sample lists 90,000 to 120,000 clones, over 70% seen once, with approximately 2.1% in the top ten. The receptor was isolated from a young man in good health and CMV-seronegative. The chain is built from TRBV6-5 and TRBJ2-5, with a possible D match to TRBD2 (6 bases). The J call may be faulty, since TRBJ2-7 better matches the DNA end. The sequencing sample was made of PBMCs. Here the CDR3 reads CASFSAGRSEQYF. In DNA form, the CDR3 reads TGTGCCAGCTTCTCGGCGGGGCGGAGCGAGCAGTACTTC.